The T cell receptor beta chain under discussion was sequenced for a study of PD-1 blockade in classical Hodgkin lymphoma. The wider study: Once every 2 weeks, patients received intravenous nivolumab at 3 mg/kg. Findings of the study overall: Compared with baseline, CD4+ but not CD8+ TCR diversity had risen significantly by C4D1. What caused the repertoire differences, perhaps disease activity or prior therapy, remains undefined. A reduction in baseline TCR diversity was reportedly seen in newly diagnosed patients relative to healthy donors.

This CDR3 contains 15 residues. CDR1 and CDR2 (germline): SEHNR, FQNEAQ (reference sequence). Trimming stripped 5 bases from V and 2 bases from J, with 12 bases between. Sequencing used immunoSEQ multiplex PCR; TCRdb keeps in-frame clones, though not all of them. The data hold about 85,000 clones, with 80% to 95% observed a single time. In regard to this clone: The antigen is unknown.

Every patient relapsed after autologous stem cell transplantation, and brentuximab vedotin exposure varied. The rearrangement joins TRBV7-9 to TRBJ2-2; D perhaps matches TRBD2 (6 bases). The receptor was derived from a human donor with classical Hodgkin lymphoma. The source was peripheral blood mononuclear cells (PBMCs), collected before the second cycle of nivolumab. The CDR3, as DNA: TGTGCCAGCAGCCCCCGGGACTCCAACACCGGGGAGCTGTTTTTT. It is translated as CASSPRDSNTGELFF.